The 6 T cell receptor beta chains in this list originate from one sample, sequenced in a study of blood T cell repertoires in COVID-19. TCRdb's table, derived via immunoSEQ multiplex PCR, lists solely in-frame clones and lacks some. The table shows around 170,000 clones, with about 82% occurring only once. Sequences were obtained from PBMCs or T cells enriched from blood (not recorded which). All receptors come from a woman under 40 who had recovered from COVID-19.

This clone has just one count. The gene calls are TRBV30 and TRBJ2-1; TRBD1 matches 10 bases. Germline assignment: CDR1 GTSNPN and CDR2 SVGIG (reference sequence). The V and J ends lost 4 bases and 3 bases, in that order; junction bases with no gene match: 9. The CDR3 extends over 16 amino acids. The CDR3 DNA reads TGTGCCTGGATGGGGACCGGGACAGGGGTCTACAATGAGCAGTTCTTC. This gives the protein CAWMGTGTGVYNEQFF.

The chain has TRBV7-9 and TRBJ1-1; 7 nucleotides match TRBD1. The length of the CDR3 is 18 residues. Trimming removed 3 bases from V and 1 base from J; junction bases left unmatched: 14. Germline CDR1 reads SEHNR; CDR2 reads FQNEAQ (reference sequence). DNA of the CDR3: TGTGCCAGCAGCTTTAAAACCGGGACAGAGGACGAGAACACTGAAGCTTTCTTT. Its translation is CASSFKTGTEDENTEAFF.

The chain uses TRBV7-9 and TRBJ2-3; D possibly corresponds to TRBD2 (6 bases). Germline lookup yields CDR1 SEHNR and CDR2 FQNEAQ (reference sequence). V shed 6 bases and J shed 4 bases, with 23 bases lying between them. The CDR3 is made up of 17 amino acids. This CDR3 is CASRGMVVGLGSDTQYF. In DNA form, the CDR3 reads TGTGCCAGCAGGGGTATGGTCGTGGGACTCGGATCAGATACGCAGTATTTT.

This chain uses TRBV2 with TRBJ1-1; TRBD1 might be the D (6 bases). V lost 4 bases, J lost 2 bases, and 8 bases lay in between. Germline lookup yields CDR1 SNHLY and CDR2 FYNNEI. The CDR3 has 13 residues. CDR3 loop: CASSAQGNTEAFF. The CDR3 DNA sequence: TGTGCCAGCAGTGCACAGGGTAACACTGAAGCTTTCTTT.

This clone was picked up a small number of times. The chain links TRBV3-1 (or the pseudogene TRBV3-2) to TRBJ2-6, with D possibly being TRBD2 (6 bases). Between the trimmed V and J ends, which lost 0 bases and 0 bases, there was a span of 15 bases. The germline V gene has CDR1 LGHDT and CDR2 YNNKEL (reference sequence). The CDR3 has 19 amino acids. CDR3 nucleotide sequence: TGTGCCAGCAGCCAAGAGTCGGAGGGGCTGTACTCTGGGGCCAACGTCCTGACTTTC. It yields the protein CASSQESEGLYSGANVLTF.

The CDR3 nucleotides read TGTGCCAGCAGTCTTCGGGGGGACGGATCGTACGAGCAGTACTTC. Protein: CASSLRGDGSYEQYF. This sequence joins TRBV27 and TRBJ2-7; 7 bases map to TRBD2. From germline, CDR1 is MNHEY and CDR2 SMNVEV (reference sequence). V shed 5 bases, J shed 4 bases, and the junction held 11 bases outside the gene matches. CDR3 size: 15 residues.